A single sample is the source of the 16 T cell receptor beta chains below, sequenced in a study of identical twins. TCRdb ran MiXCR on the 5' RACE reads and lists one entry per CDR3 protein. The repertoire has about 250,000 distinct CDR3 sequences, roughly an eighth of them found once; the top ten carry approximately 8.2%. Sequences were obtained from memory (CD45RO+) T cells sorted from blood. The receptors were gathered from a woman aged 18-29 years in good health.

This clonotype has just a few counts. This chain links TRBV7-2 with TRBJ2-7; 9 nucleotides align to TRBD2. The germline V gene has CDR1 SGHTA and CDR2 FQGNSA. There are 15 residues in the CDR3. The trim removed 6 bases at V and 0 bases at J, leaving 6 bases unmatched. Here the CDR3 DNA reads TGTGCCAGCAGGTTCCTGACTAGCGGCTCCTACGAGCAGTACTTC. Encoded protein: CASRFLTSGSYEQYF.

This clonotype came up many times. This sequence joins TRBV10-3 and TRBJ1-1; D is undetermined. With 6 bases removed from V and 5 bases from J, the gap between germline ends came to 16 bases. The CDR3 has 14 residues. The germline CDR1 and CDR2 sequences are ENHRY and SYGVKD. CDR3 sequence (DNA): TGTGCCATCAGACCCATAGGACGTGGAACTGAAGCTTTCTTT. It yields the protein CAIRPIGRGTEAFF.

The chain has TRBV6-1 and TRBJ2-1, with 9 bases lining up with TRBD2. Germline assignment: CDR1 MNHNS and CDR2 SASEGT. After removal of 3 bases from V and 4 bases from J, the junction contained 4 bases not matched to a gene. This CDR3 is 15 amino acids long. CDR3 DNA: TGTGCCAGCAGTGACCTAGCGGGGCAATACAATGAGCAGTTCTTC. Its translation: CASSDLAGQYNEQFF.

The gene calls are TRBV19 and TRBJ2-7; D may be TRBD2 (6 bases). CDR1 LNHDA and CDR2 SQIVND come from the germline V gene (reference sequence). Trimming took 3 bases from V and 5 from J, leaving 17 bases between them. CDR3 length: 15 amino acids. This chain's CDR3 is CASSIGAAGRDEQYF. For the CDR3, the DNA is TGTGCCAGTAGTATTGGGGCGGCGGGACGCGACGAGCAGTACTTC.

This clonotype came up many times. The rearrangement links TRBV5-6 to TRBJ2-7, with TRBD1 as a possible D gene (6 bases). The CDR3 runs to 15 residues. V lost 0 bases and J lost 0, with 10 bases in between. The V gene's germline CDR1 is SGHDT and CDR2 YYEEEE. CDR3 sequence reads: CASSLVGGISYEQYF. CDR3 DNA: TGTGCCAGCAGCTTGGTAGGGGGTATCTCCTACGAGCAGTACTTC.

This chain connects TRBV29-1 to TRBJ2-3; TRBD1 matches at 9 bases. V shed 6 bases, J shed 3 bases, and the junction held 7 bases outside the gene matches. This CDR3 has 14 amino acids. Per the germline V gene, CDR1 is SQVTM and CDR2 is ANQGSEA. The CDR3 region is CSVETGTGTDTQYF. DNA of the CDR3: TGCAGCGTAGAAACCGGGACAGGGACAGATACGCAGTATTTT.

The J gene is TRBJ2-1, the V gene TRBV10-3, with TRBD2 matching over 8 bases. This CDR3 contains 17 residues. J gave up 5 bases and V 0 bases, and 9 bases lay outside the gene matches. Germline CDR1 is ENHRY and CDR2 is SYGVKD. The CDR3 here is CAISESVAGGQDNEQFF. As DNA, the CDR3 is TGTGCCATCAGTGAGTCGGTCGCGGGGGGTCAGGACAATGAGCAGTTCTTC.

In its sample, this clonotype was seen a few times. V and J are TRBV7-2 and TRBJ1-1, with D hard to call. CDR3 length: 12 amino acids. Germline V CDR1 and CDR2: SGHTA, FQGNSA. Trimming shortened V by 2 bases and J by 4 bases, and 5 bases separated the two germline ends. The CDR3 region has the DNA TGTGCCAGCAGCTTACGAACCACTGAAGCTTTCTTT. It codes for CASSLRTTEAFF.

This CDR3 reads CASSLATSGRLHEQYF. The CDR3 region has the DNA TGTGCCAGCAGCTTAGCGACTAGCGGGAGGCTCCACGAGCAGTACTTC. J is TRBJ2-7 and V is TRBV7-2; TRBD2 agrees at 13 bases. This CDR3 region has 16 residues. Trimming at V came to 0 bases and at J to 5 bases, leaving 4 bases not matched to a gene. Looked up from germline, CDR1 is SGHTA and CDR2 is FQGNSA.

The chain combines TRBV10-1 with TRBJ2-1, with 10 bases lining up with TRBD2. The CDR3 totals 15 residues. V shed 5 bases and J 6 bases; nucleotides not matched to a gene: 7. Germline lookup yields CDR1 WNHNN and CDR2 SYGVQD (reference sequence). DNA for the CDR3: TGCGCCAGCAGTCATCGGACTAGCGGCACCAATGAGCAGTTCTTC. It encodes CASSHRTSGTNEQFF.

This clonotype was seen more than once but under ten times. The CDR3 nucleotides read TGTGCCAGCAGCCAAGACGGACCCTGGGAATCCTACGAGCAGTACTTC. It yields the protein CASSQDGPWESYEQYF. V gene TRBV14 combines with J gene TRBJ2-7; no reliable D call. This CDR3 contains 16 residues. V gave up 0 bases and J gave up 1 base, with 13 bases separating them. From germline, CDR1 is SGHDN and CDR2 FVKESK.

This clonotype was detected only a few times. The rearrangement joins TRBV18 to TRBJ1-1; D is unclear. Germline values: CDR1 KGHSH, CDR2 LQKENI. The CDR3 extends over 14 amino acids. V lost 5 bases, J lost 0 bases, and 10 bases lay in between. The DNA of the CDR3 is TGTGCCAGCTCATCCGGAGCTTTGAACACTGAAGCTTTCTTT. It encodes CASSSGALNTEAFF.

The genes are TRBV12-3 or TRBV12-4 and TRBJ2-1, with 7 bases aligning to TRBD2. V dropped 3 bases and J dropped 2; count of bases not matched to a gene: 1. The CDR3 extends over 14 amino acids. The CDR3 reads CASSFLAAYNEQFF. The CDR3 nucleotides read TGTGCCAGCAGTTTCCTAGCGGCCTACAATGAGCAGTTCTTC.

This clonotype was counted a few times. The J gene is TRBJ2-7, the V gene TRBV6-2 or TRBV6-3, with D possibly being TRBD2 (6 bases). V lost 7 bases, J lost 0 bases, and 13 bases lay in between. The CDR3 sequence is 14 residues long. CDR1 MNHEY and CDR2 SVGEGT come from the germline V gene. The CDR3 loop reads CASTGRGSSYEQYF. For the CDR3, the DNA is TGTGCCAGCACTGGTCGGGGGTCCTCCTACGAGCAGTACTTC.

The V gene is TRBV10-3, the J gene TRBJ2-1; D gene uncertain. In germline, CDR1 is ENHRY, CDR2 SYGVKD. V dropped 10 bases and J dropped 0 bases, with 22 bases sitting between them. The CDR3 is 17 amino acids. The DNA for the CDR3 is TGTGCCACCAACCGCGAGGCGGCAGTTTACTCCTACAATGAGCAGTTCTTC. The encoded protein is CATNREAAVYSYNEQFF.

The table lists this clonotype with many counts. J is TRBJ2-1 and V is TRBV7-9; 7 nucleotides line up with TRBD1. V gave up 3 bases and J gave up 1 base; unmatched junction bases: 9. The CDR3 has 17 residues. CDR1 and CDR2 from the germline V gene are SEHNR and FQNEAQ (reference sequence). The CDR3, as DNA: TGTGCCAGCAGCTTTAGTCCCACGGACAGGTCCTACAATGAGCAGTTCTTC. This codes for CASSFSPTDRSYNEQFF.